Below, one T cell receptor beta chain is given with its context. It lacks a known antigen. No quality values exist for individual bases; no much larger clone is one base distant. The treatment or condition label corresponds to: oral pan-JAK inhibitor, 5-10 mg twice daily. Lesional scalp punch biopsies and peripheral blood were obtained from alopecia areata patients. PBMCs were isolated by density centrifugation and stained for CD3, CD4 and CD8, and CD4+ and CD8+ T cells were sorted on a FACSAria. The sample is drawn from a study of CD8+ T cells in alopecia areata (dated by TCRdb to between 2018 and 2020). A note on the overall study: The treated patients, all with moderate-to-severe alopecia areata, were enrolled in an open-label pilot trial of oral tofacitinib given at 5 to 10 mg twice daily. Tofacitinib was administered for 6 to 18 months, and 6 months of follow-up off drug were then conducted to assess delayed response and recurrence. In treated patients, disease severity was measured using the SALT score, which gives the percentage of scalp surface area affected. The study used high-throughput TCRbeta sequencing to examine T cell clonal expansion in alopecia areata, in both the C3H/HeJ mouse model and human patients. Human TCRbeta sequencing covered scalp tissue and sorted CD4+ and CD8+ peripheral blood T cells from patchy and totalis/universalis alopecia areata patients and healthy controls. Tofacitinib-treated patients had biopsies at baseline and at 4 and 24 weeks of treatment, with a later scalp biopsy in several patients. Scalp clonality was compared across normal scalp (n=4), patchy alopecia areata scalp (n=8), and alopecia totalis/universalis scalp (n=8). RNA came from the PAXgene miRNA kit for fixed scalp, the miRNeasy kit for PBMCs, and the RNeasy kit for mouse skin. TCRbeta CDR3 regions were amplified by immunoSEQ multiplex PCR using 35 Vbeta forward and 13 Jbeta reverse primers. Overall results and qualifications from the work: TCR sequences shared between patients were less clear than in mice, possibly partly because of HLA diversity in the patient population. Because the treated cohort was small and included a single nonresponder, larger studies are needed to assess links between baseline CD8+ expansion and response. Unlike mouse skin, which is dominated by gammadelta T cells, normal human skin has resident alphabeta T cells that are also sequenced, and this complicates analysis of the scalp TCR repertoire. During tofacitinib treatment, many expanded lesional clones stuck around in both scalp and blood, and this persistence may partly explain why relapse happens after treatment is stopped. Compared with normal scalp, lesional scalp, particularly in alopecia totalis/universalis, had higher clonality and more expanded CD8+ clones, which suggests antigenic drive. Scalp clonality and the number of expanded CD8+ clones among the top 100 scalp clones were significantly decreased by tofacitinib.

From cysteine to phenylalanine, the CDR3 is 13 amino acids long. The kept DNA is CDR3 alone, 39 bases in frame from the first base. The germline ends are 8 bases apart after V is trimmed by 3 bases and J by 2 bases. The germline V gene specifies SGHTA as CDR1 and FQGNSA as CDR2. The library relied on the immunoSEQ multiplex PCR assay. To provide template for TCR sequencing, every sample had RNA extracted and reverse transcribed into cDNA. SuperScript III was used for first-strand cDNA synthesis, primed with a 2:1 mix of oligo-dT and random hexamers. A synthetic immune receptor repertoire was used to assess amplification bias, and residual bias was removed computationally. The source study handled its data this way. Raw reads were preprocessed to remove errors, and CDR3 was defined according to IMGT conventions as the region from the conserved cysteine to phenylalanine. To get clonality, Shannon entropy was normalized by log2 of the number of productive unique TCRs and the result was subtracted from 1. Whether each scalp clone was CD4 or CD8 was inferred by checking scalp TCRbeta sequences against the CD4 and CD8 repertoires from sorted blood. Here the immuneACCESS table is served through TCRdb, limited to in-frame sequences with V and J called. Missing clones are a known gap in these copies; in checked studies unresolved V genes cover under half, and the rest lacks a known reason. That table is the source of V, J and clone size, and D and trimming were worked out from the DNA. The sample table holds approximately 180,000 clones, of which roughly 70% were seen once. The ten largest clonotypes hold approximately 1.3% of the sample.

This sequence uses TRBV7-2 and TRBJ2-7; TRBD1 is a possible D gene, resting on 5 matching bases. The sequences come from CD4+ T cells sorted from blood, collected between weeks 49 and 50, from a patient treated with tofacitinib. This TCR derives from a human donor with alopecia areata. The CDR3 reads CASSFEQAYEQYF. The base sequence is TGTGCCAGCAGCTTCGAACAGGCCTACGAGCAGTACTTC. Extended through the reference TRBV7-2 and TRBJ2-7 proteins, this CDR3 yields the full variable domain: GAGVSQSPSNKVTEKGKDVELRCDPISGHTALYWYRQSLGQGLEFLIYFQGNSAPDKSGLPSDRFSAERTGGSVSTLTIQRTQQEDSAVYLCASSFEQAYEQYFGPGTRLTVT.